This T cell receptor beta chain emerged from a study of OX40 agonist ivuxolimab in advanced cancers. As for the study in general: Three dose-escalation patients had partial responses: one with hepatocellular carcinoma and two with cutaneous melanoma.

This CDR3 spans 16 amino acids. The germline CDR1 and CDR2 sequences are SGHRS and YFSETQ. V was pared by 4 bases and J by 7 bases, with 7 bases of the junction left unmatched. Assay used: immunoSEQ multiplex PCR; TCRdb lists only in-frame clones, some missing. The sample shows tens of thousands of clones, around 84% of them seen only once. V is TRBV5-1 and J is TRBJ2-2; 13 bases align to TRBD2. The source is an adult with an advanced solid tumor such as melanoma, head and neck, liver or kidney cancer. Here the sequenced sample was CD4+ or CD8+ T cells sorted from blood, taken in a trial of the OX40 agonist ivuxolimab. The CDR3: CASSEGLAGANGELFF. The CDR3 DNA is TGCGCCAGCAGCGAAGGACTAGCGGGAGCGAACGGGGAGCTGTTTTTT.